One and the same sample provided the 10 T cell receptor beta chains below, sequenced in a study of cytomegalovirus exposure and HLA in healthy donors. The study ran its PCR with 60 Vbeta and 13 Jbeta primers. Sequenced by immunoSEQ multiplex PCR; TCRdb stores in-frame clones only, minus some. The data include 50,000 or so clones; the top ten clones carry about 12%. Sample: PBMCs. These receptors all come from a woman aged 55-70 years in good health and CMV-seropositive.

This chain uses TRBV19 with TRBJ1-1, with a possible D match to TRBD1 (5 bases). The CDR3 is made up of 14 amino acids. V lost 7 bases to trimming and J lost 4 bases, with 16 bases between them. Germline V gene data show CDR1 as LNHDA and CDR2 as SQIVND (reference sequence). CDR3 nucleotides: TGTGCCAGTACCCGGGGCCCCGGGAGCACTGAAGCTTTCTTT. Protein sequence: CASTRGPGSTEAFF.

CDR3 protein: CASSQGGRVYGYTF. In DNA, the CDR3 is TGTGCCAGCAGTCAGGGGGGAAGAGTCTATGGCTACACCTTC. This chain joins TRBV27 and TRBJ1-2; TRBD1 matches at 7 bases. The J segment lost 4 bases and the V segment lost 5 bases, leaving 7 bases of the junction unmatched. The CDR3 spans 14 residues. Germline loops: CDR1 MNHEY, CDR2 SMNVEV (reference sequence).

This chain connects TRBV5-8 to TRBJ2-5; 9 bases fit TRBD1. The CDR3 is made up of 19 amino acids. The germline V gene has CDR1 SGHTS and CDR2 YDEGEE. V lost 3 bases, J lost 4 bases, and 19 bases stayed unmatched. CDR3 sequence reads: CASSSRDIVGTGRGETQYF. CDR3 nucleotide sequence: TGTGCCAGCAGCTCTCGGGACATTGTGGGGACAGGGAGAGGAGAGACCCAGTACTTC.

The genes are TRBV27 and TRBJ1-6; 9 bases line up with TRBD1. Germline V CDR1 and CDR2: MNHEY, SMNVEV (reference sequence). The V segment lost 0 bases and the J segment 7 bases; nucleotides outside the gene matches: 1. This CDR3 is 15 amino acids long. For the CDR3, the DNA is TGTGCCAGCAGTTTATCGGGACAGGGCAATTCACCCCTCCACTTT. It specifies CASSLSGQGNSPLHF.

The chain carries TRBV7-6 and TRBJ1-2; tentative D call: TRBD1 (6 bases). The CDR3 spans 13 residues. Germline CDR1 reads SGHVS; CDR2 reads FNYEAQ. V gave up 5 bases and J gave up 8 bases, with 15 bases separating them. CDR3 coding DNA: TGTGCCAGCAGCCCGCGGGGGGCGTTCGGCTACACCTTC. Protein: CASSPRGAFGYTF.

The V and J genes are TRBV7-8 and TRBJ1-4, with D unclear. V was shortened by 1 base and J by 6 bases, with 6 bases between the two germline ends. Per germline, CDR1 SGHVS and CDR2 FQNEAQ. There are 13 residues in the CDR3. This CDR3 is CASSLDKYEKLFF. Written as DNA, the CDR3 is TGTGCCAGCAGCTTAGACAAATATGAAAAACTGTTTTTT.

CDR3 nucleotide sequence: TGCGCCAGCAGCTCGGACAGTTCTTACACTGAAGCTTTCTTT. As protein: CASSSDSSYTEAFF. The chain uses TRBV5-1 and TRBJ1-1, with a possible D match to TRBD1 (6 bases). Trimming took off 3 bases at V and 3 bases at J, with 12 bases between the two ends. Germline V lookup: CDR1 SGHRS, CDR2 YFSETQ. The CDR3 loop spans 14 amino acids.

This chain joins TRBV5-4 and TRBJ2-5, with D possibly matching TRBD1 (6 bases). V was pared by 4 bases and J by 5 bases, with 15 bases between. Germline values: CDR1 SGHNT, CDR2 YYREEE (reference sequence). The CDR3 contains 14 residues. CDR3 DNA: TGTGCCAGCAGCCCCTCCAGGGGTGGGGAGACCCAGTACTTC. Its protein product is CASSPSRGGETQYF.

This chain uses TRBV5-6 with TRBJ2-7, with D perhaps TRBD1 (6 bases). V shed 4 bases and J shed 0 bases, with 14 bases lying between them. Germline V CDR1 and CDR2: SGHDT, YYEEEE. CDR3 length equals 15 residues. The CDR3 DNA reads TGTGCCAGCAGCAGCGGACAGTCGAGCTCCTACGAGCAGTACTTC. Translating it yields CASSSGQSSSYEQYF.

This rearrangement joins TRBV14 to TRBJ2-1, with TRBD1 matching over 8 bases. Germline lookup yields CDR1 SGHDN and CDR2 FVKESK. The CDR3 extends over 14 amino acids. V was clipped by 2 bases and J by 9 bases; unmatched bases: 6. For the CDR3, the DNA is TGTGCCAGCAGCCAATGGACAGGGAGCGGTGAGCAGTTCTTC. This translates into CASSQWTGSGEQFF.